This T cell receptor beta chain was sequenced in a study of CD8 T cells in Susac syndrome. With random hexamers, reverse transcription was performed on about 0.5 to 1 ug of RNA. Amplification of TCR beta CDR3 by immunoSEQ multiplex PCR spanned 54 Vbeta and 13 Jbeta. TCRdb re-derived calls from the immunoSEQ multiplex PCR reads in MiXCR, one entry per CDR3 protein. The profile shows approximately 200,000 distinct CDR3 sequences, around 95% of them singletons. The CDR3 has 15 amino acids. V lost 2 bases, J lost 11 bases, and 16 bases lay in between. Germline lookup yields CDR1 MDHEN and CDR2 SYDVKM. This sequence originates from a human donor with multiple sclerosis. Sequences were obtained from CD4+ T cells from PBMCs. The chain links TRBV28 to TRBJ1-6, with a possible D match to TRBD1 (5 bases). The CDR3 region is CASSLHVAGMPPLHF. The CDR3 coding sequence is TGTGCCAGCAGTTTACACGTTGCAGGGATGCCACCCCTCCACTTT. Complete variable domain (other parts from reference TRBV28 and TRBJ1-6): DVKVTQSSRYLVKRTGEKVFLECVQDMDHENMFWYRQDPGLGLRLIYFSYDVKMKEKGDIPEGYSVSREKKERFSLILESASTNQTSMYLCASSLHVAGMPPLHFGNGTRLTVT.